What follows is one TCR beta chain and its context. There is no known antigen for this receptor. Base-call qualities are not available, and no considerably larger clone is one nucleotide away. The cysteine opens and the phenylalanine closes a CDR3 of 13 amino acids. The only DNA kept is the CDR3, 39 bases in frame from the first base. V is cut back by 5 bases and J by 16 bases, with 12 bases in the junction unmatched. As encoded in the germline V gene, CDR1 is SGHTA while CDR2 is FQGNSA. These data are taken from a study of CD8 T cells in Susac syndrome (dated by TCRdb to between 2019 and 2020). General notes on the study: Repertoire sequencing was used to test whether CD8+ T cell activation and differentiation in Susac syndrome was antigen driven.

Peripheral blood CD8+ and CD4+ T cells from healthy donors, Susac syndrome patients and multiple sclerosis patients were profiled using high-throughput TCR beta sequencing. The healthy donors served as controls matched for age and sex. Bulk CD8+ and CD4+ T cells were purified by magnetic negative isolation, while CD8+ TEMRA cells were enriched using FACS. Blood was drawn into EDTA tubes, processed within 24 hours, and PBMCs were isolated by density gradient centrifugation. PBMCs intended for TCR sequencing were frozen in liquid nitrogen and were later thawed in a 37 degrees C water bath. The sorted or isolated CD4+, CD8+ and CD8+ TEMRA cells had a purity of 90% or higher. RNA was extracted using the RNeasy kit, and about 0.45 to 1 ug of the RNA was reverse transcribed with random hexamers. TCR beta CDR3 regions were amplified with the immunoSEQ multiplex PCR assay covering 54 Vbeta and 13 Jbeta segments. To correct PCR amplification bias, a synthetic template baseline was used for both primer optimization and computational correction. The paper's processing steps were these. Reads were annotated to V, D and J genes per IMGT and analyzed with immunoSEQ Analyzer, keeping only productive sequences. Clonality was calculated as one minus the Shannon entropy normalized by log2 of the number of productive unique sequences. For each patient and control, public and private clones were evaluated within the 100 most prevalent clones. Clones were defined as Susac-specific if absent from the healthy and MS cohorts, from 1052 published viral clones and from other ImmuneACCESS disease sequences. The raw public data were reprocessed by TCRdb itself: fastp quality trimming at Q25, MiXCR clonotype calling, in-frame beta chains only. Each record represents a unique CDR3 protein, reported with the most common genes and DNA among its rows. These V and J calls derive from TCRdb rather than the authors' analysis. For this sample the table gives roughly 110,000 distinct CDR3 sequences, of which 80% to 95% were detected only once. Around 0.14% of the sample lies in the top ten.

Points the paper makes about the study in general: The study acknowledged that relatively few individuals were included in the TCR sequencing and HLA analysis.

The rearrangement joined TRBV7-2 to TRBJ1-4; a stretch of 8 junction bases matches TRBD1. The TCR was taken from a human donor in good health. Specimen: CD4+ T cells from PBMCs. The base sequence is TGTGCCAGCAGCCCGGACAGGGAGGGTTCAAGGTTTTTT. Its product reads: CASSPDREGSRFF.